These 23 T cell receptor beta chains were all obtained from the same sample, sequenced in a study of blood T cell repertoires in COVID-19. Method: immunoSEQ multiplex PCR; TCRdb's copy keeps in-frame clones and lacks some. The table includes over 80,000 clones, 80% to 90% detected once. Sequenced: peripheral blood. These receptors all come from a human donor in a cohort sampled during active COVID-19.

This rearrangement joins TRBV7-2 to TRBJ2-2; no reliable D call. Trimming pared 5 bases from V and 0 bases from J, leaving 16 bases between. This CDR3 is built from 17 residues. The germline gives CDR1 SGHTA, CDR2 FQGNSA. DNA of the CDR3: TGTGCCAGCAGCCTGTTAGACACCCCCACGAACACCGGGGAGCTGTTTTTT. It codes for CASSLLDTPTNTGELFF.

V is TRBV5-1 and J is TRBJ1-1; D call uncertain. V dropped 0 bases and J dropped 4 bases, with 10 bases sitting between them. This CDR3 is built from 14 residues. CDR1 and CDR2 (germline): SGHRS, YFSETQ. The CDR3 loop reads CASSLGEVFTEAFF. DNA of the CDR3: TGCGCCAGCAGCTTGGGGGAGGTATTCACTGAAGCTTTCTTT.

This clone was seen just once. This chain connects TRBV19 to TRBJ2-1; 9 nucleotides line up with TRBD2. V trimming: 6 bases; J trimming: 10 bases; junction bases outside the gene matches: 13. This CDR3 comprises 15 residues. CDR1 and CDR2 from the germline V gene are LNHDA and SQIVND (reference sequence). The CDR3 sequence is CASRNLAGESDEQFF. For the CDR3, the DNA is TGTGCCAGTAGAAATTTAGCGGGAGAAAGCGACGAGCAGTTCTTC.

This chain joins TRBV25-1 and TRBJ2-3, with 7 positions matching TRBD2. Germline V gene data show CDR1 as MGHDK and CDR2 as SYGVNS. V gave up 4 bases and J gave up 7 bases; unmatched junction bases: 5. The CDR3 consists of 13 residues. CDR3 loop: CASSASGGNTQYF. CDR3 DNA sequence: TGTGCCAGCAGTGCTTCGGGGGGAAATACGCAGTATTTT.

The chain is built from TRBV28 and TRBJ2-5; D ambiguous. V lost 4 bases, J lost 5 bases, and 8 bases lay in between. CDR1 is MDHEN and CDR2 is SYDVKM in the germline V gene. This CDR3 comprises 12 residues. This chain's CDR3 is CASSSTSETQYF. CDR3 coding DNA: TGTGCCAGCAGTTCCACATCGGAGACCCAGTACTTC.

This chain uses TRBV28 with TRBJ2-7; possibly TRBD1 for D (6 bases). This CDR3 is 17 amino acids long. Looked up from germline, CDR1 is MDHEN and CDR2 is SYDVKM. V lost 2 bases and J 2 bases, leaving 19 bases between the germline ends. The CDR3 DNA is TGTGCCAGCAGTTTAAGATTTCTAGAGACAGGAGCCTACGAGCAGTACTTC. Translating gives CASSLRFLETGAYEQYF.

The chain couples TRBV29-1 to TRBJ2-3; no clear D gene. Between the trimmed V and J ends, which lost 2 bases and 0 bases, there was a span of 9 bases. Per germline, CDR1 SQVTM and CDR2 ANQGSEA. CDR3 length: 14 amino acids. This CDR3 reads CSVEIQASTDTQYF. As DNA, the CDR3 is TGCAGCGTTGAAATCCAGGCTAGCACAGATACGCAGTATTTT.

This clone was recorded once. The chain links TRBV9 to TRBJ1-1; a possible D gene is TRBD1 (5 bases). In germline, CDR1 is SGDLS, CDR2 YYNGEE. V was cut by 3 bases and J by 4 bases, with 13 bases left in between. CDR3 length equals 14 residues. The DNA for the CDR3 is TGTGCCAGCAGCGAGACACCAGGGTCCACTGAAGCTTTCTTT. This translates into CASSETPGSTEAFF. The variable domain in full, completed from reference TRBV9 and TRBJ1-1, reads DSGVTQTPKHLITATGQRVTLRCSPRSGDLSVYWYQQSLDQGLQFLIQYYNGEERAKGNILERFSAQQFPDLHSELNLSSLELGDSALYFCASSETPGSTEAFFGQGTRLTVV.

The DNA for the CDR3 is TGTGCCAGCAGCCCGAGAGCCTCGGGACAGGTGAACACCGGGGAGCTGTTTTTT. Amino acid sequence: CASSPRASGQVNTGELFF. This chain connects TRBV9 to TRBJ2-2; 8 bases map to TRBD1. This CDR3 spans 18 amino acids. CDR1 and CDR2 from the germline V gene are SGDLS and YYNGEE. The J segment lost 1 base and the V segment lost 4 bases, leaving 12 bases of the junction unmatched.

The chain uses TRBV10-3 and TRBJ2-7; TRBD2 agrees at 11 bases. The CDR3 is 20 amino acids. Germline V lookup: CDR1 ENHRY, CDR2 SYGVKD. The V segment lost 1 base and the J segment 3 bases; nucleotides outside the gene matches: 17. DNA of the CDR3: TGTGCCATCAGTGAGTGTGGCCTTAATAGCGGGAGGGCCGTTTTCTACGAGCAGTACTTC. This translates into CAISECGLNSGRAVFYEQYF.

The sample holds one count of this clone. The chain recombines TRBV10-3 with TRBJ2-1; D uncertain. Trimming removed 5 bases at V and 5 bases at J, with 4 bases between. The CDR3 sequence is 11 residues long. Germline V lookup: CDR1 ENHRY, CDR2 SYGVKD. In DNA form, the CDR3 reads TGTGCCATCAGTCGGGACAATGAGCAGTTCTTC. Protein sequence: CAISRDNEQFF.

The V and J genes are TRBV7-2 and TRBJ2-7, with D unresolved. The CDR3 is 16 residues long. Trimming stripped 6 bases from V and 3 bases from J, with 21 bases between. Germline assignment: CDR1 SGHTA and CDR2 FQGNSA. CDR3 in amino acids: CASRYRQARMGYEQYF. DNA of the CDR3: TGTGCCAGCAGATATCGACAAGCAAGGATGGGCTACGAGCAGTACTTC.

This chain links TRBV10-1 with TRBJ2-1; D unclear. V was trimmed by 2 bases and J by 0 bases, leaving 11 bases between them. CDR1 and CDR2 from the germline V gene are WNHNN and SYGVQD (reference sequence). The CDR3 totals 16 residues. The CDR3 spells CASSEQALFSYNEQFF. In DNA form, the CDR3 reads TGCGCCAGCAGTGAGCAAGCGTTATTCTCCTACAATGAGCAGTTCTTC.

V usage is TRBV27 and J usage is TRBJ2-7, with 10 bases identical to TRBD2. The CDR3 runs to 16 residues. Germline V gives CDR1 MNHEY, CDR2 SMNVEV (reference sequence). The CDR3 here is CATGLAGDWGPLEQYF. The CDR3 bases are TGTGCGACCGGGCTAGCGGGAGACTGGGGCCCTCTCGAGCAGTACTTC.

Here the CDR3 reads CASSLSVQGYSPLHF. CDR3 sequence (DNA): TGTGCCAGCAGCTTATCGGTACAGGGGTATTCACCCCTCCACTTT. The J gene is TRBJ1-6, the V gene TRBV7-2, with 7 bases matching TRBD1. Unmatched junction bases numbered 6, after V lost 2 bases and J lost 8 bases. The length of the CDR3 is 15 residues. Germline-derived CDR1 and CDR2 are SGHTA and FQGNSA.

The V call is TRBV5-6, the J call TRBJ1-5; D gene uncertain. Germline lookup yields CDR1 SGHDT and CDR2 YYEEEE. CDR3 size: 16 residues. The V end was cut by 4 bases, the J end by 6 bases, with 20 bases between. For the CDR3, the DNA is TGTGCCAGCAGCCGCTCCCGGGGTACGGTAAGTCAGCCCCAGCATTTT. Amino acid sequence: CASSRSRGTVSQPQHF.

The chain links TRBV5-1 to TRBJ2-3; 11 bases map to TRBD2. Germline CDR1 reads SGHRS; CDR2 reads YFSETQ. With 4 bases clipped from V and 2 bases from J, the junction kept 6 bases outside the gene matches. The length of the CDR3 is 16 residues. CDR3 sequence reads: CASSPLAGGNTDTQYF. The CDR3 coding sequence is TGCGCCAGCAGCCCCCTAGCGGGAGGCAACACAGATACGCAGTATTTT. Full variable domain (outside the CDR3, taken from reference TRBV5-1 and TRBJ2-3): KAGVTQTPRYLIKTRGQQVTLSCSPISGHRSVSWYQQTPGQGLQFLFEYFSETQRNKGNFPGRFSGRQFSNSRSEMNVSTLELGDSALYLCASSPLAGGNTDTQYFGPGTRLTVL.

V and J are TRBV12-3 or TRBV12-4 and TRBJ2-1; no reliable D call. CDR3 length: 11 amino acids. V lost 2 bases and J 8 bases, leaving 4 bases between the germline ends. CDR3 nucleotide sequence: TGTGCCAGCAGTTTATCATATGAGCAGTTCTTC. Its translation: CASSLSYEQFF.

The chain employs TRBV5-4 and TRBJ2-7, with 9 nucleotides matching TRBD2. This CDR3 comprises 15 residues. The V and J ends lost 0 bases and 0 bases, in that order; junction bases with no gene match: 1. Germline V CDR1 and CDR2: SGHNT, YYREEE (reference sequence). CDR3 loop: CASSLEREVSYEQYF. CDR3 nucleotide sequence: TGTGCCAGCAGCTTGGAGCGGGAGGTCTCCTACGAGCAGTACTTC.

The J gene is TRBJ2-4, the V gene TRBV5-6, with 7 bases identical to TRBD2. The germline gives CDR1 SGHDT, CDR2 YYEEEE. V lost 2 bases and J lost 9; bases outside the gene matches: 17. CDR3 length: 17 residues. CDR3 DNA sequence: TGTGCCAGCAGCTTCTATCTCGATGTTCGCGGGAGCACCATTCAGTACTTC. Protein product: CASSFYLDVRGSTIQYF.

This clone is medium-sized by share. The rearrangement links TRBV10-3 to TRBJ2-5; TRBD2 is a possible D gene (5 bases). V gave up 3 bases and J gave up 0 bases, with 11 bases separating them. CDR1 is ENHRY and CDR2 is SYGVKD in the germline V gene. This CDR3 is built from 15 residues. CDR3 in amino acids: CAISDGGSYQETQYF. The CDR3 region has the DNA TGTGCCATCAGTGATGGCGGGTCGTACCAAGAGACCCAGTACTTC.

The chain joins TRBV7-9 to TRBJ1-5; 7 nucleotides line up with TRBD1. This CDR3 has 17 amino acids. The germline V gene encodes CDR1 SEHNR and CDR2 FQNEAQ (reference sequence). The V gene end was trimmed by 6 bases and the J gene end by 1 base; junction bases not matched to a gene: 12. The CDR3 bases are TGTGCCAGCAGGGAAAAAAAGGGACAGAACAGCAATCAGCCCCAGCATTTT. This gives the protein CASREKKGQNSNQPQHF.

This rearrangement joins TRBV7-2 to TRBJ2-4; perhaps TRBD2 as D (5 bases). V lost 4 bases to trimming and J lost 1 base, with 14 bases between them. The CDR3 runs 16 residues. Germline lookup yields CDR1 SGHTA and CDR2 FQGNSA. For the CDR3, the DNA is TGTGCCAGCAGCTCCGCGGGTAGCTCGGCCAAAAACATTCAGTACTTC. Translated: CASSSAGSSAKNIQYF.